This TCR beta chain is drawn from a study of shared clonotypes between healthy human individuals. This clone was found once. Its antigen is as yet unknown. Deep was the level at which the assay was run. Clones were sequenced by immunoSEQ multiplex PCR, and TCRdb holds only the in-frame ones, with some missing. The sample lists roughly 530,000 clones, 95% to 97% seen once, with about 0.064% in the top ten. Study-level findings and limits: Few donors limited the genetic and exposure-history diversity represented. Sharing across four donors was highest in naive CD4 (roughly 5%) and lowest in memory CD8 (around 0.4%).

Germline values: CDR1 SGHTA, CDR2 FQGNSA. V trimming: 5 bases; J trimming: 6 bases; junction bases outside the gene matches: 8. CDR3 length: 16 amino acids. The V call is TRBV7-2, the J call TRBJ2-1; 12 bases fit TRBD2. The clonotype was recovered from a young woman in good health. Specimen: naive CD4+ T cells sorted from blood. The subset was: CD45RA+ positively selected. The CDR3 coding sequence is TGTGCCAGCAGCCGACTGTCTAGCGGGAGGGGCAATGAGCAGTTCTTC. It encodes CASSRLSSGRGNEQFF.